The T cell receptor (beta chain) described here comes from a study of blood T cell repertoires in COVID-19. After removal of 4 bases from V and 5 bases from J, the junction contained 6 bases not matched to a gene. The germline CDR1 and CDR2 sequences are SGHRS and YFSETQ. The CDR3 spans 15 residues. For recovered donors of Cohort 3, there were two negative PCRs, clearance, or symptom resolution. Clones were sequenced by immunoSEQ multiplex PCR, and TCRdb holds only the in-frame ones, with some missing. The sample contains roughly 500,000 clones, around nine tenths of which appear only once. The genes are TRBV5-1 and TRBJ1-5, with 10 bases that match TRBD1. This TCR was recovered from a woman aged 60-75 years who had recovered from COVID-19. The source material was PBMCs or T cells enriched from blood (not recorded which). Here the CDR3 reads CASSQWTGGDQPQHF. CDR3 bases: TGCGCCAGCAGCCAATGGACAGGGGGGGATCAGCCCCAGCATTTT.